What follows are 13 T cell receptor beta chains derived from one specimen sequenced in a study of cytomegalovirus exposure and HLA in healthy donors. Amplification used 60 Vbeta primers and 13 Jbeta primers. Assay used: immunoSEQ multiplex PCR; TCRdb lists only in-frame clones, some missing. The sample consists of 150,000 to 200,000 clones, about 65% of them appearing once. The sequenced material came from PBMCs. Receptors were obtained from a man in his forties or fifties in good health and CMV-seropositive.

The chain links TRBV15 to TRBJ2-5; D possibly corresponds to TRBD1 (6 bases). Germline assignment: CDR1 LNHNV and CDR2 YYDKDF (reference sequence). Trimming removed 0 bases at V and 4 bases at J, with 9 bases between. CDR3 length equals 14 residues. CDR3 sequence reads: CATSRDLGAETQYF. DNA of the CDR3: TGTGCCACCAGCAGAGATCTGGGGGCAGAGACCCAGTACTTC.

This clone was seen a few times. One end of the junction varies from germline; a read error may be responsible. This rearrangement joins TRBV19 to TRBJ2-5; D perhaps matches TRBD1 (5 bases). Germline V gene lookup returns CDR1 LNHDA and CDR2 SQIVND (reference sequence). This CDR3 comprises 12 residues. The CDR3 DNA sequence: TGTGCCACCCAAGACCGACAGCCATTAATTCACTTC. It codes for CATQDRQPLIHF.

The chain employs TRBV20-1 and TRBJ2-2, with a weak D call TRBD2 (5 bases). Germline CDR1 is DFQATT and CDR2 is SNEGSKA (reference sequence). The CDR3 runs 11 residues. Deletions cut 5 bases from V and 8 bases from J, with 9 bases between. The CDR3 protein is CSAELVGELFF. The CDR3 bases are TGCAGTGCTGAACTAGTTGGGGAGCTGTTTTTT.

The chain joins TRBV18 to TRBJ2-3; TRBD1 might be the D (6 bases). There are 15 residues in the CDR3. V was trimmed by 3 bases and J by 3 bases, leaving 13 bases between them. CDR1 is KGHSH, CDR2 LQKENI, per germline. CDR3 nucleotides: TGTGCCAGCTCACCTATAGGCAGGGGAACAGATACGCAGTATTTT. Translating it yields CASSPIGRGTDTQYF.

The chain is built from TRBV7-6 and TRBJ2-3; D ambiguous. Germline assignment: CDR1 SGHVS and CDR2 FNYEAQ. Trimming pared 6 bases from V and 6 bases from J, leaving 13 bases between. The CDR3 is 13 amino acids. The CDR3 region is CASSLSTPDTQYF. CDR3 DNA: TGTGCCAGCAGTCTTAGCACCCCCGATACGCAGTATTTT.

V usage is TRBV5-4 and J usage is TRBJ1-4; D might be TRBD1 (5 bases). CDR3 length equals 14 residues. Trimming took 1 base from V and 10 from J, leaving 14 bases between them. Looked up from germline, CDR1 is SGHNT and CDR2 is YYREEE (reference sequence). CDR3 DNA: TGTGCCAGCAGCTTGACGGGGGATTCGGGAAAACTGTTTTTT. It codes for CASSLTGDSGKLFF.

The rearrangement links TRBV7-9 to TRBJ1-1; unclear D gene. The CDR3 sequence is 11 residues long. Germline CDR1 and CDR2: SEHNR and FQNEAQ (reference sequence). With 1 base removed from V and 7 bases from J, the gap between germline ends came to 4 bases. DNA for the CDR3: TGTGCCAGCAGCTTAGGCGTTGAAGCTTTCTTT. It codes for CASSLGVEAFF.

The chain has TRBV9 and TRBJ2-2; 12 nucleotides agree with TRBD2. Germline V lookup: CDR1 SGDLS, CDR2 YYNGEE. This CDR3 is 18 amino acids long. After removal of 0 bases from V and 4 bases from J, the junction contained 7 bases not matched to a gene. Written as DNA, the CDR3 is TGTGCCAGCAGCGTAGAAACTAGCGGGGGGCCGGGCACCGGGGAGCTGTTTTTT. Translating gives CASSVETSGGPGTGELFF.

The rearrangement joins TRBV15 to TRBJ2-5; TRBD2 matches 11 bases. V was pared by 0 bases and J by 11 bases, with 8 bases of the junction left unmatched. Germline V gene sequence: CDR1 LNHNV, CDR2 YYDKDF (reference sequence). CDR3 length: 15 residues. The chain's CDR3 is CATSRDTSGGMEQYF. The CDR3 nucleotides are TGTGCCACCAGCAGAGATACTAGCGGGGGAATGGAGCAGTACTTC.

Worth noting for this clone: Relative to the germline gene, one junction end is altered; a read error may explain this. The genes are TRBV7-8 and TRBJ2-7, with 10 bases lining up with TRBD1. The CDR3 covers 14 residues. Per the germline V gene, CDR1 is SGHVS and CDR2 is FQNEAQ. The CDR3 loop is CASKGDRGSYEQCF. The DNA of the CDR3 is TGTGCCAGCAAGGGGGACAGGGGCTCCTACGAGCAGTGCTTC.

V and J are TRBV27 and TRBJ2-1; 8 bases agree with TRBD1. Germline V lookup: CDR1 MNHEY, CDR2 SMNVEV (reference sequence). J lost 0 bases, V lost 7 bases, and 8 bases had no gene match. The CDR3 has 16 residues. The CDR3 DNA is TGTGCCAGCACCCAGGGGGCCCTTAGCTCCTACAATGAGCAGTTCTTC. As protein: CASTQGALSSYNEQFF.

The chain couples TRBV30 to TRBJ1-2; 7 nucleotides align to TRBD1. Germline values: CDR1 GTSNPN, CDR2 SVGIG (reference sequence). The V gene end was trimmed by 4 bases and the J gene end by 5 bases; junction bases not matched to a gene: 4. The CDR3 runs to 12 residues. CDR3 bases: TGTGCCTGGACAGGGGGTCGGTATGGCTACACCTTC. It codes for CAWTGGRYGYTF.

This chain links TRBV29-1 with TRBJ1-5, with 8 bases lining up with TRBD1. Germline-derived CDR1 and CDR2 are SQVTM and ANQGSEA. The CDR3 extends over 14 amino acids. The V and J ends lost 7 bases and 3 bases, in that order; junction bases with no gene match: 8. Written as DNA, the CDR3 is TGCAGCGCCAAATTGACAGGGGTCAATCAGCCCCAGCATTTT. It specifies CSAKLTGVNQPQHF.